Presented here are 25 T cell receptor beta chains from one specimen sequenced in a study of a mutant IDH1 vaccine in newly diagnosed glioma. Profiling relied on immunoSEQ multiplex PCR, and the TCRdb table lists in-frame clones only, not all of them. The sample gives roughly 40,000 clones, approximately 85% of which show up once; over 1.5% is in the top ten. No cognate antigen is known for these TCRs. Indicated time point: week 5, during vaccination. Every vaccination contained 300 ug of the mutant IDH1 20-mer peptide and was paired with topical imiquimod. Here the sequenced sample was PBMCs, taken from a glioma patient whose treatment included an IDH1 peptide vaccine. The receptors shown here come from a man aged 40-50 years with glioma.

The rearrangement uses TRBV28 and TRBJ2-7; 15 positions match TRBD2. V was clipped by 5 bases and J by 0 bases; unmatched bases: 8. CDR3 length: 18 residues. Germline V gives CDR1 MDHEN, CDR2 SYDVKM. CDR3 nucleotides: TGTGCCAGCAGTCAACAATCGGGACTAGCGGGGGGCTCCTACGAGCAGTACTTC. Translation gives CASSQQSGLAGGSYEQYF.

V usage is TRBV7-8 and J usage is TRBJ2-3; 11 positions match TRBD2. From germline, CDR1 is SGHVS and CDR2 FQNEAQ. V lost 5 bases to trimming and J lost 2 bases; unmatched junction nucleotides: 9. The CDR3 is 17 amino acids. CDR3 region: CASSRSLAGGITDTQYF. In nucleotides, the CDR3 is TGTGCCAGCAGCCGAAGTTTAGCGGGAGGGATCACAGATACGCAGTATTTT.

CDR3 sequence (DNA): TGTGCCAGTAGTCTTACCTCGACAGGGCGTACTGAAGCTTTCTTT. Protein: CASSLTSTGRTEAFF. V and J are TRBV19 and TRBJ1-1; TRBD1 agrees at 7 bases. The V segment lost 5 bases and the J segment 5 bases; nucleotides outside the gene matches: 11. The CDR3 sequence is 15 residues long. CDR1 and CDR2 (germline): LNHDA, SQIVND (reference sequence).

This chain links TRBV7-2 with TRBJ2-3; D possibly corresponds to TRBD1 (5 bases). Germline loops: CDR1 SGHTA, CDR2 FQGNSA. The CDR3 spans 11 residues. Trimming took off 6 bases at V and 5 bases at J, with 6 bases between the two ends. In nucleotides, the CDR3 is TGTGCCAGCAGTAGGGGAGATACGCAGTATTTT. Translating it yields CASSRGDTQYF.

The rearrangement joins TRBV5-1 to TRBJ2-7; D is ambiguous. Germline V gene lookup returns CDR1 SGHRS and CDR2 YFSETQ. The CDR3 totals 10 residues. V shed 3 bases and J shed 2 bases, with 0 bases lying between them. The CDR3 loop reads CASSSYEQYF. Written as DNA, the CDR3 is TGCGCCAGCAGCTCCTACGAGCAGTACTTC.

CDR3 in DNA: TGCAGCGTTATGACATATACCTACGAGCAGTACTTC. Translation gives CSVMTYTYEQYF. The chain carries TRBV29-1 and TRBJ2-7; D not resolved. The CDR3 contains 12 residues. The V gene's germline CDR1 is SQVTM and CDR2 ANQGSEA. The V and J ends lost 5 bases and 2 bases respectively, with 10 bases between them.

The chain joins TRBV19 to TRBJ1-2; D uncertain. Germline-derived CDR1 and CDR2 are LNHDA and SQIVND (reference sequence). The CDR3 runs to 15 residues. Trimming stripped 7 bases from V and 3 bases from J, with 18 bases between. For the CDR3, the DNA is TGTGCCAGTACCTCTGACCGAGCTGCTTACTATGGCTACACCTTC. Amino acids: CASTSDRAAYYGYTF.

This clone was observed a handful of times. The chain joins TRBV28 to TRBJ2-3, with a tentative D call TRBD2 (5 bases). This CDR3 region has 18 residues. Germline CDR1 MDHEN, CDR2 SYDVKM. Trimming cost V 6 bases and J 2 bases, with 24 bases left between them. CDR3 sequence: CASSPTLSISGITDTQYF. As DNA, the CDR3 is TGTGCCAGCAGCCCTACATTATCTATTTCGGGGATCACAGATACGCAGTATTTT.

This chain links TRBV6-5 with TRBJ1-1, with D possibly TRBD1 on 5 matching bases. V was shortened by 2 bases and J by 10 bases, with 8 bases between the two germline ends. The CDR3 length is 11 residues. Germline CDR1 and CDR2: MNHEY and SVGAGI. The CDR3 nucleotides are TGTGCCAGCAGTTACCGGGGCGCAGCTTTCTTT. Residues: CASSYRGAAFF.

This chain uses TRBV14 with TRBJ2-2, with D possibly matching TRBD1 (6 bases). The germline gives CDR1 SGHDN, CDR2 FVKESK. The CDR3 is 13 residues long. The germline V and J ends were trimmed by 4 bases and 5 bases, with 8 bases remaining between them. CDR3: CASSPQGTGELFF. The CDR3 bases are TGTGCCAGCAGCCCCCAGGGGACCGGGGAGCTGTTTTTT.

V usage is TRBV20-1 and J usage is TRBJ2-7; D ambiguous. Per germline, CDR1 DFQATT and CDR2 SNEGSKA (reference sequence). This CDR3 contains 11 residues. V was cut by 4 bases and J by 3 bases, with 7 bases left in between. In DNA, the CDR3 is TGCAGTGCTACGATGCGCTACGAGCAGTACTTC. Its protein product is CSATMRYEQYF.

The rearrangement links TRBV2 to TRBJ2-2; 9 bases are a match to TRBD1. From germline, CDR1 is SNHLY and CDR2 FYNNEI. The CDR3 extends over 17 amino acids. V lost 4 bases, J lost 5 bases, and 11 bases stayed unmatched. This CDR3 is CASSVSPGQGRTGELFF. The CDR3, as DNA: TGTGCCAGCAGTGTCTCCCCGGGACAGGGTAGAACCGGGGAGCTGTTTTTT.

The V and J genes are TRBV2 and TRBJ1-1; D is ambiguous. Germline CDR1 is SNHLY and CDR2 is FYNNEI. V lost 8 bases to trimming and J lost 1 base, with 8 bases between them. The CDR3 has 12 residues. CDR3 residues: CASGRRNTEAFF. The CDR3 DNA is TGTGCCAGCGGCAGAAGGAACACTGAAGCTTTCTTT. The complete variable domain, with remaining parts taken from reference TRBV2 and TRBJ1-1, reads EPEVTQTPSHQVTQMGQEVILRCVPISNHLYFYWYRQILGQKVEFLVSFYNNEISEKSEIFDDQFSVERPDGSNFTLKIRSTKLEDSAMYFCASGRRNTEAFFGQGTRLTVV.

This chain joins TRBV7-2 and TRBJ1-5, with D hard to call. This CDR3 is built from 15 residues. From germline, CDR1 is SGHTA and CDR2 FQGNSA. Trimming cost V 5 bases and J 0 bases, with 11 bases left between them. The CDR3 bases are TGTGCCAGCAGCCCAATGGCGGTTAGCAATCAGCCCCAGCATTTT. Translation: CASSPMAVSNQPQHF. Supplemented by reference TRBV7-2 and TRBJ1-5, the full variable domain reads GAGVSQSPSNKVTEKGKDVELRCDPISGHTALYWYRQSLGQGLEFLIYFQGNSAPDKSGLPSDRFSAERTGGSVSTLTIQRTQQEDSAVYLCASSPMAVSNQPQHFGDGTRLSIL.

This rearrangement joins TRBV6-5 to TRBJ2-7; maybe TRBD1 (5 bases). This CDR3 spans 15 amino acids. CDR1 is MNHEY, CDR2 SVGAGI, per germline. Between the trimmed V and J ends, which lost 0 bases and 3 bases, there was a span of 12 bases. DNA of the CDR3: TGTGCCAGCAGTTACTCGACAGCTTCCTACTACGAGCAGTACTTC. Translating gives CASSYSTASYYEQYF.

V and J are TRBV27 and TRBJ2-7; 7 bases agree with TRBD1. V was clipped by 4 bases and J by 0 bases; unmatched bases: 6. The CDR3 length is 15 residues. In germline, CDR1 is MNHEY, CDR2 SMNVEV (reference sequence). CDR3 residues: CASSYQGVISYEQYF. The DNA for the CDR3 is TGTGCCAGCAGTTATCAGGGGGTAATCTCCTACGAGCAGTACTTC.

The J gene is TRBJ1-2, the V gene TRBV6-1, with 8 positions matching TRBD1. The CDR3 consists of 15 residues. CDR1 MNHNS and CDR2 SASEGT come from the germline V gene. With V trimmed by 5 bases and J by 13 bases, 18 bases remained unmatched. The CDR3 region is CASSPGQGGTVGFTF. In nucleotides, the CDR3 is TGTGCCAGCAGTCCCGGACAGGGCGGAACGGTGGGGTTCACCTTC.

This chain uses TRBV15 with TRBJ1-5, with D unresolved. CDR1 LNHNV and CDR2 YYDKDF come from the germline V gene (reference sequence). The CDR3 extends over 14 amino acids. The ends were cut back, 0 bases at V and 7 bases at J, with 10 bases in the middle. CDR3 amino acids: CATSRDLALQPQHF. The CDR3 DNA reads as TGTGCCACCAGCAGAGATTTAGCGTTGCAGCCCCAGCATTTT.

This chain uses TRBV9 with TRBJ1-5; D gene ambiguous. Germline V gene data show CDR1 as SGDLS and CDR2 as YYNGEE. This CDR3 is 15 amino acids long. V shed 0 bases and J shed 0 bases, with 7 bases lying between them. The CDR3 nucleotides are TGTGCCAGCAGCGTAGGGGCTTATAGCAATCAGCCCCAGCATTTT. Its translation: CASSVGAYSNQPQHF.

The chain combines TRBV9 with TRBJ2-3, with 13 bases fitting TRBD2. The CDR3 contains 17 residues. V lost 3 bases to trimming and J lost 3 bases; unmatched junction nucleotides: 7. CDR1 and CDR2 (germline): SGDLS, YYNGEE. The CDR3 region has the DNA TGTGCCAGCAGCGACACTCCGGGACTAGCGGGGACAGATACGCAGTATTTT. Protein: CASSDTPGLAGTDTQYF.

This chain uses TRBV5-1 with TRBJ2-3; D is perhaps TRBD2 (6 bases). CDR1 SGHRS and CDR2 YFSETQ come from the germline V gene. This CDR3 is built from 16 residues. Trimming took off 4 bases at V and 6 bases at J, with 21 bases between the two ends. The CDR3 DNA reads TGCGCCAGCAGCACGTTTGACGGCGGGGTATCTGATACGCAGTATTTT. This translates into CASSTFDGGVSDTQYF.

The chain carries TRBV7-2 and TRBJ1-5; D is undetermined. The CDR3 extends over 13 amino acids. Between the trimmed V and J ends, which lost 6 bases and 0 bases, there was a span of 6 bases. CDR1 is SGHTA and CDR2 is FQGNSA in the germline V gene. The CDR3 here is CASRGTSNQPQHF. The CDR3 nucleotides read TGTGCCAGCAGGGGTACTAGCAATCAGCCCCAGCATTTT. Combining the CDR3 with reference TRBV7-2 and TRBJ1-5 gives the whole variable domain GAGVSQSPSNKVTEKGKDVELRCDPISGHTALYWYRQSLGQGLEFLIYFQGNSAPDKSGLPSDRFSAERTGGSVSTLTIQRTQQEDSAVYLCASRGTSNQPQHFGDGTRLSIL.

The chain uses TRBV9 and TRBJ2-5, with TRBD2 matching 9 bases. V lost 0 bases and J lost 5; bases outside the gene matches: 5. Germline V gene lookup returns CDR1 SGDLS and CDR2 YYNGEE. This CDR3 has 15 residues. The DNA for the CDR3 is TGTGCCAGCAGCGTAGGGGCTAGCGGGATTGAGACCCAGTACTTC. Translated, it gives CASSVGASGIETQYF.

The chain has TRBV2 and TRBJ1-1, with D unclear. The CDR3 extends over 13 amino acids. Trimming took 7 bases from V and 0 from J, leaving 9 bases between them. Germline lookup yields CDR1 SNHLY and CDR2 FYNNEI. CDR3 bases: TGTGCCAGCATTGGCTTTATGAACACTGAAGCTTTCTTT. Residues: CASIGFMNTEAFF.

The CDR3 region has the DNA TGTGCCAGCAGCCTTTGGGGCGCGAGCTCCTACAATGAGCAGTTCTTC. Protein sequence: CASSLWGASSYNEQFF. V and J are TRBV7-2 and TRBJ2-1; a weak D match, TRBD1 (5 bases). This CDR3 contains 16 residues. The ends were cut back, 5 bases at V and 0 bases at J, with 14 bases in the middle. Germline-derived CDR1 and CDR2 are SGHTA and FQGNSA.